This record concerns one T cell receptor beta chain sequence. The sample contains more than one DNA sequence encoding this CDR3. This sample was taken from a study of shared clonotypes between healthy human individuals. For the study at large: Serving as donors were a couple of women and three men, whose ages spanned 18 to 49.

Between the trimmed V and J ends, which lost 0 bases and 3 bases, there was a span of 6 bases. Germline CDR1 reads KGHSH; CDR2 reads LQKENI. This CDR3 region has 13 residues. At a deep level, the assay was run. Method: immunoSEQ multiplex PCR; TCRdb's copy keeps in-frame clones and lacks some. The table has more than 2 million clones, around 95% seen once; the top ten hold around 0.13%. This sequence was found in a man between 18 and 29 years old in good health. The sequencing sample was made of naive CD4+ T cells sorted from blood. Subset indicated: CD45RA+ positively selected. The V and J genes are TRBV18 and TRBJ2-7; D is unclear. CDR3 sequence: CASSPPESYEQYF. The CDR3, as DNA: TGTGCCAGCTCACCACCGGAGAGCTACGAGCAGTACTTC.